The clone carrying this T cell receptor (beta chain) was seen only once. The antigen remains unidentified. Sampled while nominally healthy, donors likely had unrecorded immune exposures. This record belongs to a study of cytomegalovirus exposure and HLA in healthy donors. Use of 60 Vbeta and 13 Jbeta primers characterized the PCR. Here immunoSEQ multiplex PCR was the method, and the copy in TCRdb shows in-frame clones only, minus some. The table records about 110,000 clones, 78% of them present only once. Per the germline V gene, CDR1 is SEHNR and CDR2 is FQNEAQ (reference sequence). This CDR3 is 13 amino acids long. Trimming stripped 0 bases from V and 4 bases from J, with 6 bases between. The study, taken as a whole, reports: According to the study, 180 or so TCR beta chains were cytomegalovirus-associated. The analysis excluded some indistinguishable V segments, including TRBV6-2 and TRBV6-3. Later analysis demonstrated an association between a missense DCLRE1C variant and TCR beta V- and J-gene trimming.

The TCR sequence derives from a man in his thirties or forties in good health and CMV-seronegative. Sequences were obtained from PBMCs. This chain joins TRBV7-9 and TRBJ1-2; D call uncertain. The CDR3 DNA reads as TGTGCCAGCAGCTTAGCAGGGAGCTATGGCTACACCTTC. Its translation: CASSLAGSYGYTF.